Given below is one T cell receptor (beta chain) in context. What it binds is not known. Measured with immunoSEQ multiplex PCR; TCRdb has only the in-frame clones, and not every one. The table has approximately 100,000 clones, roughly 91% seen once; the top ten hold approximately 2.8%. The CDR3 spans 16 residues. V dropped 6 bases and J dropped 0; count of bases not matched to a gene: 8. Germline loops: CDR1 ENHRY, CDR2 SYGVKD. These data are taken from a study of T cell responses to AZD1222 COVID-19 vaccine. Study findings and constraints: Reportedly, close to half of spike-specific TCRs are directed against unmutated variant regions. Repertoire sampling was restricted to post-peak T cell response timepoints. It should be noted that donors were predominantly white British and more often female, and clonal diversity was possibly underestimated.

The sample was peripheral blood, taken on day 0 of MenACWY control vaccination. The source is an adult in good health. The rearrangement links TRBV10-3 to TRBJ1-1; 9 bases agree with TRBD1. DNA for the CDR3: TGTGCCATCAGCACAGGGGGCCAACTAATGAACACTGAAGCTTTCTTT. It specifies CAISTGGQLMNTEAFF.